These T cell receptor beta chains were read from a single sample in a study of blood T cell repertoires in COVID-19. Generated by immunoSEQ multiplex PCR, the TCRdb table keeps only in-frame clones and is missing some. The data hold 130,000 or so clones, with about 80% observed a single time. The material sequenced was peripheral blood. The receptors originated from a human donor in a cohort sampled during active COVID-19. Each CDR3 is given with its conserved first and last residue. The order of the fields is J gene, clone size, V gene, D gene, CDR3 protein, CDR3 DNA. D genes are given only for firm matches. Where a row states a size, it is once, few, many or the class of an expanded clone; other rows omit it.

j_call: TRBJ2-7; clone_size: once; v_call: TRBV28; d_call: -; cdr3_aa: CASTYGSSYEQYF; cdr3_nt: TGTGCCAGCACCTACGGGAGCTCCTACGAGCAGTACTTC
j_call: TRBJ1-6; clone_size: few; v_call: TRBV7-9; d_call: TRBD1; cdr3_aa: CASNSGTGTSPLHF; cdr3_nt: TGTGCCAGCAACTCCGGGACAGGGACTTCACCCCTCCACTTT
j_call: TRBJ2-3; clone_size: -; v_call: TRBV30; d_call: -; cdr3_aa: CAWRADTSTDTQYF; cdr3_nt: TGTGCCTGGAGGGCGGATACTAGCACAGATACGCAGTATTTT
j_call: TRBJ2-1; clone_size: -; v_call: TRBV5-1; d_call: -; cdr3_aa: CASSGGGDEQFF; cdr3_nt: TGCGCCAGCTCAGGGGGAGGAGATGAGCAGTTCTTC
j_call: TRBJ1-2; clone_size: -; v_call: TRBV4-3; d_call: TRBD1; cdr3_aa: CASSQTDRASLLYGYTF; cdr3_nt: TGCGCCAGCAGCCAAACGGACAGGGCCTCGCTACTCTATGGCTACACCTTC
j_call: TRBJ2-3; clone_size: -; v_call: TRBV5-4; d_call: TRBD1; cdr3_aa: CASSSDRGLTDTQYF; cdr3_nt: TGTGCCAGCAGCTCGGACAGGGGGTTGACAGATACGCAGTATTTT
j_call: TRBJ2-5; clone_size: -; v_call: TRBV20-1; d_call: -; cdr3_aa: CSANEGPPWETQYF; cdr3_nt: TGCAGTGCTAATGAGGGCCCGCCATGGGAGACCCAGTACTTC
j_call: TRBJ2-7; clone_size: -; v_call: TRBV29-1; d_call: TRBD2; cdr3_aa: CSVEGFFGRGSSYEQYF; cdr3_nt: TGCAGCGTTGAAGGTTTTTTCGGGAGGGGATCATCCTACGAGCAGTACTTC
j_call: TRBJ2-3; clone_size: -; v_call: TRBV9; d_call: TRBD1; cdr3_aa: CASSVRQGMGVDTQYF; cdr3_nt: TGTGCCAGCAGCGTTAGACAGGGTATGGGGGTGGATACGCAGTATTTT
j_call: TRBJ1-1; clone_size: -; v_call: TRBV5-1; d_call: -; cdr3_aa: CASSSQTGSTEAFF; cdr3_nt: TGCGCCAGCAGCTCCCAAACAGGCTCCACTGAAGCTTTCTTT
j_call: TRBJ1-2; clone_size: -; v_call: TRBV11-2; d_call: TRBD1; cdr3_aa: CASSLSGQAYGYTF; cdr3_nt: TGTGCCAGCAGCTTATCAGGACAGGCCTATGGCTACACCTTC
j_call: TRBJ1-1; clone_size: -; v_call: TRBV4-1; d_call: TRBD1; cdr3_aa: CASSQHRDRYTEAFF; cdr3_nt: TGCGCCAGCAGCCAACATCGGGACAGATACACTGAAGCTTTCTTT
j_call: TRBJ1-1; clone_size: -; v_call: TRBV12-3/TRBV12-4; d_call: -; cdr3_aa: CASSQRSNTEAFF; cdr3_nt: TGTGCCAGCAGCCAACGGTCGAACACTGAAGCTTTCTTT
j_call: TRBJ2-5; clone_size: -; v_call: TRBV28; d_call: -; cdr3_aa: CASSYSNRGETQYF; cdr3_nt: TGTGCCAGCAGTTACTCAAACCGGGGAGAGACCCAGTACTTC
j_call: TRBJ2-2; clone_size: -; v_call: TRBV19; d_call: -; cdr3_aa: CASSTRTGELFF; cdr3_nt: TGTGCCAGTAGTACCCGCACCGGGGAGCTGTTTTTT
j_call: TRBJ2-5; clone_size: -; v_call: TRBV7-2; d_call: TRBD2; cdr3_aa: CASSSGLAGEAETQYF; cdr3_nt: TGTGCCAGCAGCTCGGGACTAGCGGGAGAGGCAGAGACCCAGTACTTC
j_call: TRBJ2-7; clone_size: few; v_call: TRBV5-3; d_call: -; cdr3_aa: CARSLVRVQAYEQYF; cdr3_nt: TGTGCCAGAAGCTTGGTTCGTGTACAGGCCTACGAGCAGTACTTC
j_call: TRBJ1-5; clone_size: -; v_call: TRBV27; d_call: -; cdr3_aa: CASSLGGPTQGPQHF; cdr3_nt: TGTGCCAGCAGTTTGGGAGGACCCACCCAGGGGCCCCAGCATTTT
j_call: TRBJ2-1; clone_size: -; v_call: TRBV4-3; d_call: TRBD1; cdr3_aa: CASSQVSGNRGQFF; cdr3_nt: TGCGCCAGCAGCCAAGTTTCGGGTAACAGGGGACAGTTCTTC
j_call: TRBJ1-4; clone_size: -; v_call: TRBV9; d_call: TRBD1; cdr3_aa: CASSAGLRGRPGTNEKLFF; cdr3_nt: TGTGCCAGCAGCGCTGGGCTCAGGGGGCGCCCCGGAACTAATGAAAAACTGTTTTTT
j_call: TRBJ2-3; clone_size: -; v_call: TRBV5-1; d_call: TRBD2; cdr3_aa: CASSPRVSGRADTQYF; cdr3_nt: TGCGCCAGCAGCCCCCGGGTATCGGGGAGGGCAGATACGCAGTATTTT
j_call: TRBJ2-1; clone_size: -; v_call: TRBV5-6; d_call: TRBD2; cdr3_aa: CASSSLAAGGYNEQFF; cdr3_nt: TGTGCCAGCAGCTCCCTCGCAGCGGGAGGCTACAATGAGCAGTTCTTC
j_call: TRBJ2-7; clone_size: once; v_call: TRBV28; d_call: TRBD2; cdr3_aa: CASVAGGNYEQYF; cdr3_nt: TGTGCCTCCGTAGCGGGAGGAAACTACGAGCAGTACTTC
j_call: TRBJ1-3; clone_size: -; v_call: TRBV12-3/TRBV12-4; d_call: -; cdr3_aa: CASSFRAGNTIYF; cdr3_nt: TGTGCCAGCAGTTTCAGGGCTGGAAACACCATATATTTT